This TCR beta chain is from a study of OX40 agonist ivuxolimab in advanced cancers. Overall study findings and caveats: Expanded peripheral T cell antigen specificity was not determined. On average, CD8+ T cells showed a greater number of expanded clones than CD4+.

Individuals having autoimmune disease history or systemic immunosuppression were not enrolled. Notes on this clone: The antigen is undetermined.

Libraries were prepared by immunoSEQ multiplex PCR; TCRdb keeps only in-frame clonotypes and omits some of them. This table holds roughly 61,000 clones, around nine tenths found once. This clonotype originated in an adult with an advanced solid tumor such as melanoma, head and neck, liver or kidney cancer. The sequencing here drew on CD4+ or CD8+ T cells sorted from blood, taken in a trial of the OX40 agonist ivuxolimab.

The CDR3 reads CAIRRLANLNYGYTF. CDR3 nucleotide sequence: TGTGCCATCAGGAGACTGGCTAACCTAAACTATGGCTACACCTTC. V and J are TRBV10-3 and TRBJ1-2; D gene uncertain. This CDR3 comprises 15 residues. With 6 bases removed from V and 2 bases from J, the gap between germline ends came to 16 bases. Germline CDR1 and CDR2: ENHRY and SYGVKD.